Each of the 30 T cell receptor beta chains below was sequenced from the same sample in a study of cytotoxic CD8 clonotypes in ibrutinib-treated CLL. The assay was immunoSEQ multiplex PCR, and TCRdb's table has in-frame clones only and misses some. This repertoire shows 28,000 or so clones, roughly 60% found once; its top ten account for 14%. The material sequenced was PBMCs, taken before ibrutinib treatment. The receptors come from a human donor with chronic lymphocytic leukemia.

CDR3 loop: CSVLTGLNGYTF. CDR3 nucleotide sequence: TGCAGCGTCTTGACAGGGCTCAATGGCTACACCTTC. V usage is TRBV29-1 and J usage is TRBJ1-2; 7 bases line up with TRBD1. V was clipped by 6 bases and J by 6 bases; unmatched bases: 7. The CDR3 sequence is 12 residues long. Germline CDR1 and CDR2: SQVTM and ANQGSEA.

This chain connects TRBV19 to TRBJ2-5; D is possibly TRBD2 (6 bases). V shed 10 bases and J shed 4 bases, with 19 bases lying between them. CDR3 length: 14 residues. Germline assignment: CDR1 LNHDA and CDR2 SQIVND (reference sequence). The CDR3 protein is CATGGGASGETQYF. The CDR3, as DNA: TGTGCCACCGGAGGCGGGGCCTCGGGAGAGACCCAGTACTTC.

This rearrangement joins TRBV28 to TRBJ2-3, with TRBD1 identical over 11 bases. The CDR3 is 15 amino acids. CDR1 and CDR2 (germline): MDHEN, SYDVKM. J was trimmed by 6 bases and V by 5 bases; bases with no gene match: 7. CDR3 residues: CASSQPGQGVDTQYF. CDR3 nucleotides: TGTGCCAGCAGTCAGCCGGGACAGGGGGTGGATACGCAGTATTTT. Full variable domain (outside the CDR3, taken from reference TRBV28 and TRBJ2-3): DVKVTQSSRYLVKRTGEKVFLECVQDMDHENMFWYRQDPGLGLRLIYFSYDVKMKEKGDIPEGYSVSREKKERFSLILESASTNQTSMYLCASSQPGQGVDTQYFGPGTRLTVL.

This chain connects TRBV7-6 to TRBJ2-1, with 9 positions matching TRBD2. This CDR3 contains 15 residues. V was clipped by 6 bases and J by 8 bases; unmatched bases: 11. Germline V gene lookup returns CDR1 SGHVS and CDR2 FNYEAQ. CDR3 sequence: CASSHSGRAGYEQFF. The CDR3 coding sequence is TGTGCCAGCAGTCATAGCGGGAGAGCTGGGTATGAGCAGTTCTTC.

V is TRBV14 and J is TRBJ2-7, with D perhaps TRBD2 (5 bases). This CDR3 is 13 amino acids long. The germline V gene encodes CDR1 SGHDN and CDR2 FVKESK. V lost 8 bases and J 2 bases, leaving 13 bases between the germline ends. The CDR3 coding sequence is TGTGCCAGCGCTAACGGGGTCACCTACGAGCAGTACTTC. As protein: CASANGVTYEQYF.

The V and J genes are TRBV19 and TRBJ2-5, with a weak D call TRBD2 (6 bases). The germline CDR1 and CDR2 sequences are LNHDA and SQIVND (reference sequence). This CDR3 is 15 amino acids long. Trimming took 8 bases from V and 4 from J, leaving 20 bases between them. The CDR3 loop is CASGAPSGLGETQYF. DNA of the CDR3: TGTGCCAGTGGGGCCCCAAGCGGGCTGGGAGAGACCCAGTACTTC.

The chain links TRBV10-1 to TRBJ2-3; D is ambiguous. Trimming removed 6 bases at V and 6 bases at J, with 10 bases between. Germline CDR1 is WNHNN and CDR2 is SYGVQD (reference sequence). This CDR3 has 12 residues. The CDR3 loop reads CASSARMDTQYF. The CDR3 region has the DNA TGCGCCAGCAGCGCCCGGATGGATACGCAGTATTTT.

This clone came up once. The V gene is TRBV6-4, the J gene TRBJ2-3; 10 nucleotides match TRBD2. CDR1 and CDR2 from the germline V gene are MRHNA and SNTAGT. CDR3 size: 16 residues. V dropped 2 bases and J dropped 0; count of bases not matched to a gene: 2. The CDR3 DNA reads TGTGCCAGCAGTGACGAAGCGGGAGGGAGCACAGATACGCAGTATTTT. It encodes CASSDEAGGSTDTQYF.

CDR3 DNA: TGTGCCAGCAGCTTGGGTCCCGGAACCGGGGAGCTGTTTTTT. Its protein is CASSLGPGTGELFF. The chain is built from TRBV11-3 and TRBJ2-2; no firm D call. Germline V gene data show CDR1 as SGHNT and CDR2 as YENEEA. The CDR3 totals 14 residues. V was clipped by 3 bases and J by 5 bases, with 10 bases between them.

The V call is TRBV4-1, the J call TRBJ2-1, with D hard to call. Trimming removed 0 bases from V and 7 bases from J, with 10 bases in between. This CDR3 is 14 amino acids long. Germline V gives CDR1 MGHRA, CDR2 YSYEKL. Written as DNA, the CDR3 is TGCGCCAGCAGCCAAGAAGCGCAGAGGAATGAGCAGTTCTTC. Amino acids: CASSQEAQRNEQFF.

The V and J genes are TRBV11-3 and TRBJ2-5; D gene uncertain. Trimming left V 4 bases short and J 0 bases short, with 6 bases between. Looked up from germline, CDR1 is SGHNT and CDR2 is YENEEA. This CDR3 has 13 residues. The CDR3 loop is CASSSMYQETQYF. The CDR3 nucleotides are TGTGCCAGCAGCTCGATGTACCAAGAGACCCAGTACTTC.

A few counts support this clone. This CDR3 reads CASSFQRYTEAFF. The CDR3 DNA sequence: TGTGCCAGCAGTTTTCAGCGTTACACTGAAGCTTTCTTT. V gene TRBV27 combines with J gene TRBJ1-1; unclear D gene. There are 13 residues in the CDR3. V was pared by 3 bases and J by 3 bases, with 8 bases between. Germline V gene sequence: CDR1 MNHEY, CDR2 SMNVEV (reference sequence).

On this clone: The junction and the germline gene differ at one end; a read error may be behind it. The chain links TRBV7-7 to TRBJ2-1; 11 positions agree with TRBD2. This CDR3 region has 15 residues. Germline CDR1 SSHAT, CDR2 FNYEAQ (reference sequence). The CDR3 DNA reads TGTGCTAGCAGCAAGGGACTAGCGGACGACAATGAGCAGTTCTTC. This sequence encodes CASSKGLADDNEQFF.

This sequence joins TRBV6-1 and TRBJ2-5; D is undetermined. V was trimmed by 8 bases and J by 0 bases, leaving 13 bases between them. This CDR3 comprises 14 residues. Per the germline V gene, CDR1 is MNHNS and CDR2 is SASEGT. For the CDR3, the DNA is TGTGCCAGCGAGGCCGGACCTAACCAAGAGACCCAGTACTTC. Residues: CASEAGPNQETQYF.

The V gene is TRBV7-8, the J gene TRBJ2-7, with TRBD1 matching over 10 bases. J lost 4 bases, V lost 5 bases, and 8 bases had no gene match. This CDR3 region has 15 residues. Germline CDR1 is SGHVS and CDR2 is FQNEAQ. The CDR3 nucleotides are TGTGCCAGCAGCGGCTCCGGGACAGGGGTTTACGAGCAGTACTTC. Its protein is CASSGSGTGVYEQYF.

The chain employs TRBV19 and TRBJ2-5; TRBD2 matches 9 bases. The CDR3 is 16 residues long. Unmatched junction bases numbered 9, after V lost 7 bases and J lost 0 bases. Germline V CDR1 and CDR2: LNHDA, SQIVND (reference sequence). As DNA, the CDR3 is TGTGCCAGTAAAAGTATAACTAGCGGGTACCAAGAGACCCAGTACTTC. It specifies CASKSITSGYQETQYF. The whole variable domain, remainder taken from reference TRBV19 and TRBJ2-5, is DGGITQSPKYLFRKEGQNVTLSCEQNLNHDAMYWYRQDPGQGLRLIYYSQIVNDFQKGDIAEGYSVSREKKESFPLTVTSAQKNPTAFYLCASKSITSGYQETQYFGPGTRLLVL.

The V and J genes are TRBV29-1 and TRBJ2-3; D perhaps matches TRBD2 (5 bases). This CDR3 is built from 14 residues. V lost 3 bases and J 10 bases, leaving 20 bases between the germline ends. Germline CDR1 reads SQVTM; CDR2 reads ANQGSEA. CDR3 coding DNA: TGCAGCGTTGATGGTTACGGGGATTCCTGGTCGCAGTATTTT. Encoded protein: CSVDGYGDSWSQYF.

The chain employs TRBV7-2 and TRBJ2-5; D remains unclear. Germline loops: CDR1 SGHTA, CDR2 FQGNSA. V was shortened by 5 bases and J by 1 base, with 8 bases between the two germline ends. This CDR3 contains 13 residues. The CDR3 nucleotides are TGTGCCAGCAGCCCATCAATCCAAGAGACCCAGTACTTC. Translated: CASSPSIQETQYF.

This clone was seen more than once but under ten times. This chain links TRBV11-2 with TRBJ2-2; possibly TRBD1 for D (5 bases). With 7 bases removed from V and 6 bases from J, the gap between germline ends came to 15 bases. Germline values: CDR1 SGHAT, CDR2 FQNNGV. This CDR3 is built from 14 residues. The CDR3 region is CASNPPWGPGELFF. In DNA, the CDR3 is TGTGCCAGCAACCCACCCTGGGGCCCCGGGGAGCTGTTTTTT.

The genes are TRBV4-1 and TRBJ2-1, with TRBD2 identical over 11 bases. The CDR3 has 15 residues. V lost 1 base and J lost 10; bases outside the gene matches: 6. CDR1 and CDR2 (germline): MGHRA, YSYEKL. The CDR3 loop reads CASSQGGSGRGEQFF. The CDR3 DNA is TGCGCCAGCAGCCAAGGAGGTAGCGGGAGGGGGGAGCAGTTCTTC.

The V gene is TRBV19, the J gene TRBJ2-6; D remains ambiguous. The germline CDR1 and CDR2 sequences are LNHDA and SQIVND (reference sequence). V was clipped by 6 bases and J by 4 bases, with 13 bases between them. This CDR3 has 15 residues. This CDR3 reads CASSTVRAGANVLTF. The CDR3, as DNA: TGTGCCAGTAGCACTGTTCGGGCCGGGGCCAACGTCCTGACTTTC.

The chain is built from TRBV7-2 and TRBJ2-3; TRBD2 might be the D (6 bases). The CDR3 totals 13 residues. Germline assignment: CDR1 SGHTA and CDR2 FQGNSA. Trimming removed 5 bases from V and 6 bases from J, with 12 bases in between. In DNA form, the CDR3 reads TGTGCCAGCAGCCGACCGGAGGGGGATACGCAGTATTTT. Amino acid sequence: CASSRPEGDTQYF.

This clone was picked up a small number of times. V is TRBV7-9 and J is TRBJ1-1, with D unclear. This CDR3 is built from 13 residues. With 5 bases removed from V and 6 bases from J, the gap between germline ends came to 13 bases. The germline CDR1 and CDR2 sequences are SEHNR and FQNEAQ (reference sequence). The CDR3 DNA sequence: TGTGCCAGCAGCCCCGAATTCGATCCTGAAGCTTTCTTT. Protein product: CASSPEFDPEAFF. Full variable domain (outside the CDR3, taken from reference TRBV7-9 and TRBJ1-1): DTGVSQNPRHKITKRGQNVTFRCDPISEHNRLYWYRQTLGQGPEFLTYFQNEAQLEKSRLLSDRFSAERPKGSFSTLEIQRTEQGDSAMYLCASSPEFDPEAFFGQGTRLTVV.

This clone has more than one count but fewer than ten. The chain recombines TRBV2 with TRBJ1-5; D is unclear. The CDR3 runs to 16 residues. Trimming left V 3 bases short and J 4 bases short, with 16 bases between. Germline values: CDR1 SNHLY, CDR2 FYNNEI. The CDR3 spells CASSDGVGLWNQPQHF. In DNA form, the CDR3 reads TGTGCCAGCAGTGACGGCGTGGGTTTATGGAATCAGCCCCAGCATTTT.

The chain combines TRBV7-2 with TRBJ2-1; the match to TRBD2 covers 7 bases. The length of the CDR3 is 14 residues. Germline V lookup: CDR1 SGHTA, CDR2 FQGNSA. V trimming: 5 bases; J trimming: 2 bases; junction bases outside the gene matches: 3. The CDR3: CASSRSGAYNEQFF. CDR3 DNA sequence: TGTGCCAGCAGCCGAAGCGGGGCCTACAATGAGCAGTTCTTC.

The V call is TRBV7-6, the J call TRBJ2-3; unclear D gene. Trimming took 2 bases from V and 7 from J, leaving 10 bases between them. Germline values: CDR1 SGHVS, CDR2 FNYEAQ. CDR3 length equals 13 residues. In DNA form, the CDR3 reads TGTGCCAGCAGCTTATCAGACACCAATACGCAGTATTTT. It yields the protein CASSLSDTNTQYF.

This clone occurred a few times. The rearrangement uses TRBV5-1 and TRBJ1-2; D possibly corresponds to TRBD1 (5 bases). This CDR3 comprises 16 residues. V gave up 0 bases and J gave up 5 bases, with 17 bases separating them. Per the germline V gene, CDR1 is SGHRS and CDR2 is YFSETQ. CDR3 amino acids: CASSLVQGPSPYGYTF. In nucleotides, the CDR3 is TGCGCCAGCAGCTTGGTCCAGGGCCCTTCTCCTTATGGCTACACCTTC. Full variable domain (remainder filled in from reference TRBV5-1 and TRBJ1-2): KAGVTQTPRYLIKTRGQQVTLSCSPISGHRSVSWYQQTPGQGLQFLFEYFSETQRNKGNFPGRFSGRQFSNSRSEMNVSTLELGDSALYLCASSLVQGPSPYGYTFGSGTRLTVV.

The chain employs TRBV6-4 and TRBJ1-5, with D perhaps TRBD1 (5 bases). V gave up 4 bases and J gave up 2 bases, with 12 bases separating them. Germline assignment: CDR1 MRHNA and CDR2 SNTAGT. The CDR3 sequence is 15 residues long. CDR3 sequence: CASSVDSGGNQPQHF. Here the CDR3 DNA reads TGTGCCAGCAGTGTCGACAGTGGAGGCAATCAGCCCCAGCATTTT.

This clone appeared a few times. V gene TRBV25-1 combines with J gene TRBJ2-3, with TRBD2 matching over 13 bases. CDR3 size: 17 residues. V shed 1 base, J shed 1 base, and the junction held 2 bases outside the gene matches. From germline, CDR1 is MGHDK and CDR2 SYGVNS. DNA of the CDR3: TGTGCCAGCAGTGAATTAACTAGCGGGGGGGGCACAGATACGCAGTATTTT. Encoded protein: CASSELTSGGGTDTQYF.

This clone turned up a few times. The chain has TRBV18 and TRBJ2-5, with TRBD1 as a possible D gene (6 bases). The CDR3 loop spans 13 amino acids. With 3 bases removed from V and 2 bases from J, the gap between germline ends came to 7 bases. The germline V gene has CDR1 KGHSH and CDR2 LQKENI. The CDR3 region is CASSPGQQETQYF. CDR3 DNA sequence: TGTGCCAGCTCACCGGGACAACAAGAGACCCAGTACTTC.